The rows below give T cell receptor beta chains drawn from one sample of a study of shared clonotypes between healthy human individuals. The data were produced by immunoSEQ multiplex PCR, yet TCRdb's version contains in-frame clones alone and is incomplete. The sample records some 2,500,000 clones, around 93% being singletons. The sequenced sample consisted of naive CD4+ T cells from PBMCs. The receptor source for this set is a young man in good health. Some clones in this sample may be carry-over from other donors' samples. CDR3s include the opening cysteine and the closing phenylalanine or tryptophan. A D gene is named only where the DNA matches it firmly. Not every row has a clone size; where given, it reads once, few, many or a size class.

j_gene,v_gene,abundance,d_gene,CDR3aa,CDR3nt
TRBJ2-5,TRBV7-2,-,-,CASSLAGVRGETQYF,TGTGCCAGCAGCTTAGCAGGGGTCCGGGGGGAGACCCAGTACTTC
TRBJ1-2,TRBV21-1,few,-,CASSSDERAGGYGYTF,TGTGCCAGCAGCAGCGACGAAAGGGCAGGAGGCTATGGCTACACCTTC
TRBJ2-7,TRBV28,-,-,CASSFGGPTYEQYF,TGTGCCAGCAGTTTCGGGGGTCCGACCTACGAGCAGTACTTC
TRBJ2-1,TRBV5-4,-,TRBD2,CASSPSPGLAGGRGNEQFF,TGTGCCAGCAGCCCTTCGCCGGGACTAGCGGGAGGGCGCGGCAATGAGCAGTTCTTC
TRBJ1-2,TRBV6-6,-,-,CASSYSSGAHYGYTF,TGTGCCAGCAGTTACTCGAGCGGGGCACACTATGGCTACACCTTC
TRBJ1-1,TRBV9,-,TRBD1,CASSALTGWTEAFF,TGTGCCAGCAGCGCGCTGACAGGGTGGACTGAAGCTTTCTTT
TRBJ2-7,TRBV5-1,-,-,CASSGQNYEQYF,TGCGCCAGCAGTGGTCAGAACTACGAGCAGTACTTC
TRBJ1-2,TRBV6-6,-,-,CASATGPLFVGYGYTF,TGTGCCAGCGCCACCGGCCCACTATTCGTTGGCTATGGCTACACCTTC
TRBJ2-1,TRBV28,-,-,CASSLFNDEQFF,TGTGCCAGCAGTTTATTTAACGATGAGCAGTTCTTC
TRBJ2-6,TRBV4-1,-,-,CASSQDNRANVLTF,TGCGCCAGCAGCCAAGATAACAGGGCCAACGTCCTGACTTTC
TRBJ2-7,TRBV28,once,TRBD2,CASRIGTSGPYEQYF,TGTGCCAGCAGGATAGGGACTAGCGGACCCTACGAGCAGTACTTC
TRBJ1-5,TRBV28,-,-,CASSLSGATQPQHF,TGTGCCAGCAGTTTATCGGGTGCCACTCAGCCCCAGCATTTT
TRBJ2-3,TRBV2,-,-,CASSPGGTDTQYF,TGTGCCAGCAGCCCCGGGGGTACAGATACGCAGTATTTT
TRBJ2-5,TRBV29-1,-,TRBD1,CSVGDRGSETQYF,TGCAGCGTGGGGGACAGGGGGTCGGAGACCCAGTACTTC
TRBJ2-3,TRBV2,-,TRBD2,CASLAGRTDTQYF,TGTGCCAGTCTAGCGGGTCGCACAGATACGCAGTATTTT
TRBJ2-6,TRBV5-4,-,TRBD2,CASSPGGLAGQAGANVLTF,TGTGCCAGCAGCCCCGGAGGACTAGCGGGCCAAGCTGGGGCCAACGTCCTGACTTTC